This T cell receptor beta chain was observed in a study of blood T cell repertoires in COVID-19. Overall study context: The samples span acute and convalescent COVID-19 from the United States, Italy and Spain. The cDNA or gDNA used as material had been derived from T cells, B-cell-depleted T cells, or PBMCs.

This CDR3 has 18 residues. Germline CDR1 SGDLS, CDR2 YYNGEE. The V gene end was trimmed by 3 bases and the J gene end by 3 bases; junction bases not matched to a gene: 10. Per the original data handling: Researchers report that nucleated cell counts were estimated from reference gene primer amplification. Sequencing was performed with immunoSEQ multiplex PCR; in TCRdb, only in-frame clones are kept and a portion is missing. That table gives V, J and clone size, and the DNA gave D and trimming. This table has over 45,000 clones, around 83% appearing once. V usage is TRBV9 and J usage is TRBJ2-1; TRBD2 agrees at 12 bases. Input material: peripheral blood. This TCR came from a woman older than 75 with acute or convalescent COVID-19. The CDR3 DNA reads TGTGCCAGCAGCGCCCGGCGACTAGCGGGGGCCCTCTACAATGAGCAGTTCTTC. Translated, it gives CASSARRLAGALYNEQFF.